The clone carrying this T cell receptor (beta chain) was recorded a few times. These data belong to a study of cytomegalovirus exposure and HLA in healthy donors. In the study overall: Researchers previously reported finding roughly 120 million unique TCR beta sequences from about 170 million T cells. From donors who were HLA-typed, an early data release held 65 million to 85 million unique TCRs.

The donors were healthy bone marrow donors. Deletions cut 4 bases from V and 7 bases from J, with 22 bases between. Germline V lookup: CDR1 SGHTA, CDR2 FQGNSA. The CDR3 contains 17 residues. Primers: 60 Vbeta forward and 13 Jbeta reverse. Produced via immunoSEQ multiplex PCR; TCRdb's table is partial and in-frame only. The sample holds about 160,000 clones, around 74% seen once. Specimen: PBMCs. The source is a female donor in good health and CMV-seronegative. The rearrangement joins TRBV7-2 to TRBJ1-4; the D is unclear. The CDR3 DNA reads TGTGCCAGCAGCTGGGATCGGGGTCCGGGGTTGGGTGAAAAACTGTTTTTT. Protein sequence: CASSWDRGPGLGEKLFF.